The sequence of this TCR beta chain was determined in a study of beta chain features in type 1 diabetes. Study summary: Healthy donors, compared against patients, showed similar age, gender and cell yields. Analysis included about 100 million sorted cells drawn from all samples.

This clone was counted only a few times. The antigen is not known. Expressed TCRB transcripts were sequenced because the isolated RNA had all been reverse transcribed beforehand. Only in-frame clones appear in the TCRdb table, and some are missing; sequencing was by immunoSEQ multiplex PCR. Here the sample spans under 400,000 clones, less than 15% being singletons. Germline CDR1 SGHRS, CDR2 YFSETQ. The CDR3 consists of 14 residues. V lost 0 bases, J lost 4 bases, and 8 bases lay in between. Overall study results and limits: Moderate but significant shortening of TCRB CDR3s was recorded in all four CD4+ subsets from Type 1 diabetes patients.

This clonotype was sampled from a man aged 25-45 years in good health. Material for sequencing was central memory CD4+ T cells from blood. The J gene is TRBJ2-1, the V gene TRBV5-1, with D unclear. CDR3 DNA sequence: TGCGCCAGCAGCTTGGCGAGCAGGTACAATGAGCAGTTCTTC. Translated, it gives CASSLASRYNEQFF. The full variable domain, completed using reference TRBV5-1 and TRBJ2-1, is KAGVTQTPRYLIKTRGQQVTLSCSPISGHRSVSWYQQTPGQGLQFLFEYFSETQRNKGNFPGRFSGRQFSNSRSEMNVSTLELGDSALYLCASSLASRYNEQFFGPGTRLTVL.